This TCR beta chain was identified during a study of T cells in Graves' hyperthyroidism and ophthalmopathy (dated by TCRdb to about 2019). For the wider study: Peripheral blood samples were taken at the time of initial diagnosis, prior to any treatment. After sampling, hyperthyroidism patients received methimazole starting at 30 mg daily, and ophthalmopathy patients received high-dose intravenous methylprednisolone. In addition, the study compared T-cell repertoires in thyroid tissue and in blood from six Graves' hyperthyroidism patients. An independent validation cohort of under 20 hyperthyroidism patients and about 16 patients who later progressed to ophthalmopathy tested prospective prediction of ophthalmopathy. For training and testing, the 80 to 100 patients in the discovery cohort were randomly divided in a 7:3 ratio. The paper reports TCR Vbeta CDR3 sequencing of 130 to 150 peripheral blood samples: over 40 ophthalmopathy, about 75 hyperthyroidism and approximately 17 progressor patients. To identify distinguishing TCR V-J signatures, a discovery cohort of about 100 patients was used, comprising 40 to 45 with Graves' ophthalmopathy and 57 with stable Graves' hyperthyroidism. Overall study outcomes, separate from this receptor: A 13 V-J signature model separated ophthalmopathy from stable hyperthyroidism, with over 85% sensitivity and roughly 84% specificity in cross-validation and 80%/75% in testing. Most expanded thyroid clonotypes (frequency above 0.001) were also detected in blood, suggesting blood repertoires may reflect thyroid immune responses. In validation, progression to ophthalmopathy was predicted by the model with almost 71% sensitivity and approximately 78% specificity, a median of roughly six months before onset. No statistical method was used to set the sample size in advance, and investigators knew the group allocation.

For this clonotype: Its antigen specificity is not known. Base-call qualities are not available, and no considerably larger clone is one nucleotide away.

The TCR beta CDR3 regions were amplified from the RNA transcripts. The TCR CDR3 was subjected to a first round of RT-PCR using the HTBI primer set and the Qiagen OneStep RT-PCR kit. A second multiplex PCR round built the libraries, followed by size selection and purification. Sequencing of the libraries was done on an Illumina HiSeq2000 using paired-end 100 bp reads. The authors' pipeline ran thus. SOAPnuke was used to process the raw data, throwing out any read that contained adapters or uncalled bases, had a mean Phred below 15, or lacked an exact constant-primer or identifier match. High-quality paired reads were merged with COPE v1.2.5, and unique nucleotide sequences were defined as clonotypes. MiTCR v1.1 was used to align the clonotypes against IMGT TRBV, TRBD and TRBJ reference segments. Analysis was restricted to V-J combinations with a frequency above 0.0001, which covered 99.2% of repertoires. The TCS score was defined as F50 (clonal expansion) divided by E x V (chaos), with BLOSUM62-based TCRdist calculated between CDR3 peptides within each V-J. Welch's t-statistics and random forest reduced several hundred V-J features to 13, which were used in a naive Bayes classifier (R e1071). TCRdb passed the public sequencing reads through fastp at Q25 and MiXCR, retaining productive beta sequences. Rows are unified per CDR3 protein, each entry keeping the most common DNA and genes. Here the V and J calls rest on TCRdb's processing, not on the authors' analysis. The sample yields about 300,000 distinct CDR3 sequences; roughly 17% were counted once. Around 34% of the sample is in the top ten clones.

Stable Graves' hyperthyroidism was defined as the absence of progression to ophthalmopathy over 18 months of follow-up. The hyperthyroidism patients were between 18 and 65 years old and newly diagnosed, with a disease duration of less than 2 months. Exclusion was applied to patients with uncontrolled infections, other autoimmune diseases, pregnancy or lactation. Diagnoses relied on clinical symptoms, serum thyroxine and TRAb, thyroid ultrasound and orbital computed tomography. PBMCs were isolated from 10 ml of fresh peripheral blood by Ficoll-Paque density gradient centrifugation. Total RNA was extracted using Trizol reagent, and RNA quality was assessed on an Agilent 2100 Bioanalyzer. In the germline V gene (reference sequence), CDR1 corresponds to LGHDT and CDR2 to YNNKEL. The cysteine opens and the phenylalanine closes a CDR3 of 13 amino acids. Only the CDR3 DNA is retained, 39 bases long and in frame from the first base. Trimming takes 9 bases from V and 1 base from J, and the germline ends sit 13 bases apart.

Specimen: blood. This receptor chain uses TRBV3-1 and TRBJ2-7; no D gene can be assigned with confidence. The clonotype originates from a man aged 25-45 years with Graves' hyperthyroidism. The CDR3 protein: CASRPQDSYEQYF. The nucleotides are TGTGCCAGTCGGCCGCAGGATTCCTACGAGCAGTACTTC.